The entry below gives a single T cell receptor (beta chain) sequence along with its context. A read error may be the cause here, since a much bigger clone is one base away. This sample is drawn from a study of identical twins. MiXCR, run by TCRdb on the 5' RACE reads, gives a single entry per CDR3 protein. The sample carries hundreds of thousands of distinct CDR3 sequences, roughly an eighth recorded once. V was shortened by 2 bases and J by 6 bases, with 7 bases between the two germline ends. CDR3 length: 13 residues. Per germline, CDR1 MNHEY and CDR2 SVGAGI. These data also formed part of another study, on yellow fever vaccine responses in identical twins.

The sequenced sample consisted of PBMCs. The chain combines TRBV6-5 with TRBJ2-2; D is tentatively TRBD1 or TRBD2 (5 bases each). This TCR was recovered from a young woman in good health. The CDR3 DNA sequence: TGTGCCAGCAGTTACGGGGACGCCGGGGAGCTGTTTTTT. This translates into CASSYGDAGELFF.